Listed here is a single TCR beta chain. Its target is unknown. These data come from a study of cytomegalovirus exposure and HLA in healthy donors. Each donor was nominally healthy when sampled (though unrecorded immune exposures were likely). Broader study findings: The study put 150 to 200 TCR beta chains on its list as cytomegalovirus-associated.

CDR1 SGDLS and CDR2 YYNGEE come from the germline V gene. The CDR3 extends over 15 amino acids. Vbeta (60) and Jbeta (13) primers were used in the PCR. Clones were read by immunoSEQ multiplex PCR, and TCRdb kept only the in-frame ones, dropping some. The sample consists of under 150,000 clones, over 70% of them appearing once. The receptor comes from a middle-aged woman in good health and CMV-seropositive. What was sequenced was PBMCs. The J gene is TRBJ2-5, the V gene TRBV9, with 10 bases aligning to TRBD1. The better agreement between TRBJ2-7 and the DNA end casts doubt on the J call. For the CDR3, the DNA is TGTGCCAGCAGCGTTTCGGACAGGGGGACCTACGAGCAGTACTTC. Translating gives CASSVSDRGTYEQYF.